Given below is one TCR beta chain in context. The data belong to a study of OX40 agonist ivuxolimab in advanced cancers. TCRdb's copy holds only in-frame clones and misses some; the assay was immunoSEQ multiplex PCR. The sample carries about 70,000 clones, roughly nine tenths recorded once. Trimming at V came to 0 bases and at J to 7 bases, leaving 16 bases not matched to a gene. Germline V lookup: CDR1 SGHRS, CDR2 YFSETQ. CDR3 length equals 19 residues. The chain has TRBV5-1 and TRBJ1-6; 7 nucleotides align to TRBD1. The TCR originated in an adult with an advanced solid tumor such as melanoma, head and neck, liver or kidney cancer. Sequenced here: CD4+ or CD8+ T cells sorted from blood, sampled in a trial of the OX40 agonist ivuxolimab. The CDR3 here is CASSLGSGGSLSGNSPLHF. For the CDR3, the DNA is TGCGCCAGCAGCTTGGGTTCAGGGGGATCCCTCTCGGGCAATTCACCCCTCCACTTT.